This T cell receptor beta chain was found in a study of shared clonotypes between healthy human individuals (TCRdb year 2020). Turning to the overall study: The cohort comprised a couple of women and a few men aged 18 to 49 years. To increase sequencing depth and limit assay-specific biases, TCR repertoire library preparation and sequencing were carried out by different laboratories using diverse techniques. To estimate repertoire size and how much clonotypes are shared between individuals, the study performed deep sequencing of blood TCR repertoires from five healthy adults. Each donor's leukapheresis produced roughly between about 0.8 and 8.9 billion PBMCs. For each donor, CD4 naive and CD4 memory were each run on three plates, CD8 naive on two plates, and CD8 memory on one plate. Overall results and qualifications from the work: When a handful of donors were compared, the shared fraction of clonotypes was about 5% for naive CD4, around 3.6% for naive CD8, 2% to 2.5% for memory CD4, and roughly 0.4% for memory CD8. Rarefaction of sorted-subset datasets indicated incomplete sequencing despite the large sequencing depth. Larger estimated clonotype richness was generally found for naive subsets than for memory subsets. Compared with non-shared clonotypes, clonotypes shared by all four sorted-subset donors had higher generation probabilities. The small number of donors limited the genetic and exposure-history diversity represented. Pairwise subsampling indicated that sequencing depth was expected to affect the degree of clonotype sharing among donors. Only blood was sampled, and tissue TCR repertoires likely differ from those in blood.

Using the deep immunoSEQ assay, multiplex PCR amplified TCR CDR3 regions from genomic DNA. Extracted genomic DNA from each cell subset was spread evenly across all wells of several immunoSEQ 96-well plates, with each plate serving as a replicate. For sorted subsets, about 200 ng genomic DNA, equal to 25,000 to 35,000 T cell genomes, was loaded into each replicate PCR. Purified libraries were quantified with a Qubit 3.0 fluorometer, sized on a Bioanalyzer 2100, and re-quantified with the KAPA Library Quantification kit. Every immunoSEQ 96-well plate was sequenced on a separate single-read 150-cycle Illumina NextSeq 550 flow cell. In the paper's pipeline: Because only junctional sequences without quality scores were contained in the immunoSEQ output, filtering matching that applied to full-length reads could not be performed. Sequences were annotated with PyIR, a Python wrapper for IgBLAST v1.9, and V/J genes and CDR3 were assigned using IMGT germline references. Reads were removed for weak V/J assignments (E-value above 1e-6), missing CDR3, stop codons, out-of-frame junctions, or ambiguous translated residues. A V3J clonotype was defined by an identical inferred V gene, J gene, and CDR3 amino acid sequence. Percentage overlap between repertoires was computed as shared unique clonotypes divided by the size of the smaller repertoire. Three approaches were used to assess repertoire richness: RTK rarefaction, the Chao1 estimator, and Recon v2.1 estimates of unobserved clonotypes. Generation probabilities for all TCRbeta clonotypes obtained by the gDNA method from a few donors were computed using OLGA. TCRdb obtained this table from immuneACCESS and retained in-frame rearrangements with V and J assigned. These tables miss some clones; where compared with another copy, unresolved V genes account for less than half of the shortfall, and the remainder is unexplained. V and J calls and clone size are those listed in that table; D and trimming were worked out from the DNA. Across this sample there are nearly 750,000 clones, with just under 75% seen only once. The ten largest make up more than 1.5% of the sample.

Healthy HIV-negative adults with no recently reported acute infections or vaccinations were included as donors. All donors were Caucasian adults living in Nashville, Tennessee, USA. CD4+ T cells were enriched by magnetic negative selection, after which naive cells were positively selected on CD45RA and the negative fraction was taken as the memory subset. Blood was collected by leukapheresis, and PBMCs were isolated by Ficoll-Histopaque density gradient centrifugation and then cryopreserved in liquid nitrogen vapor phase. Analytical flow cytometry was used to check the purity and quantity of each magnetically sorted T cell population. Each sorted fraction had its genomic DNA isolated and then quantified by UV absorbance on a Nanodrop 2000c. This clone was found a few times. Its antigen is not yet known. No quality values exist for individual bases; no much larger clone is one base distant. Trimming costs V 8 bases and J 3 bases, and their ends lie 16 bases apart. CDR1 SQVTM and CDR2 ANQGSEA are derived from the germline V gene. The CDR3 starts with the cysteine, ends with the phenylalanine, and has 13 residues. Of the read, only the CDR3 DNA is kept; its 39 bases are in frame from base 1.

The rearrangement combines TRBV29-1 with TRBJ1-1, with a weak D call of TRBD1 (5 bases match). The specimen was memory CD4+ T cells sorted from blood. The sample's cell subset or site, from its label and the paper: CD45RA-negative fraction. This TCR came from a young woman in good health. The nucleotide sequence is given as TGCAGCTTTAACCGACAGTCCCACACTGAAGCTTTCTTT. Translated, it reads CSFNRQSHTEAFF.